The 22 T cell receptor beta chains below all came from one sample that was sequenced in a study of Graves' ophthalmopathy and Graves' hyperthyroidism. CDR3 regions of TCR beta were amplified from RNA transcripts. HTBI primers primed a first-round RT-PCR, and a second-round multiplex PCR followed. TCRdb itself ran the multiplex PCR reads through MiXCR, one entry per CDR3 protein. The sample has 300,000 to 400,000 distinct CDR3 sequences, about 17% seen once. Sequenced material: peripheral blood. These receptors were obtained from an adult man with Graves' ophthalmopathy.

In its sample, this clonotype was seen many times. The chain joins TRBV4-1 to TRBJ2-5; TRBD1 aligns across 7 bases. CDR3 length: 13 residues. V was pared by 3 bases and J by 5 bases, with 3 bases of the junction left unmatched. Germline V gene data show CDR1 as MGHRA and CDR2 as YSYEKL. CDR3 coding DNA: TGCGCCAGCAGCCAGACCAGGGGGGAGACCCAGTACTTC. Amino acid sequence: CASSQTRGETQYF.

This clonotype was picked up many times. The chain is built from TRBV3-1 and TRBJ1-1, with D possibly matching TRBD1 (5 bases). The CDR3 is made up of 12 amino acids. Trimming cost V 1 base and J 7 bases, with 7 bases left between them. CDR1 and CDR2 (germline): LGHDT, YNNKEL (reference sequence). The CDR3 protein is CASSQATGEAFF. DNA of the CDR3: TGTGCCAGCAGCCAAGCCACAGGTGAAGCTTTCTTT.

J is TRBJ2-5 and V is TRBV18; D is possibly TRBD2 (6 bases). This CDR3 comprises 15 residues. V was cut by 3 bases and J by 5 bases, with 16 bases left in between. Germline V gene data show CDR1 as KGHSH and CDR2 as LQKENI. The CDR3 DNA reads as TGTGCCAGCTCACCGATCGGGGGAATGCGGGAGACCCAGTACTTC. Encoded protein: CASSPIGGMRETQYF.

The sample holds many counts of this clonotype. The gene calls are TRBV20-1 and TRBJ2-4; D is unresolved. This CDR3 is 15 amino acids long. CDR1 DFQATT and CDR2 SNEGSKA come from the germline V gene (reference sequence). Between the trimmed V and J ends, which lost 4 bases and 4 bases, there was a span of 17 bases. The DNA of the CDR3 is TGCAGTGCTAAACCCACCTTCTATAGGAAAAACATTCAGTACTTC. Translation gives CSAKPTFYRKNIQYF.

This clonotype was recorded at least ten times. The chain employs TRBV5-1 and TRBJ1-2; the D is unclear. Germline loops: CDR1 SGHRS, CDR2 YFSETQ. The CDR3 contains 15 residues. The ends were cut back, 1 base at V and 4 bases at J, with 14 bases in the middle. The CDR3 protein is CASSLSGHSGYGYTF. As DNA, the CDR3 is TGCGCCAGCAGCTTGTCTGGGCACTCGGGCTATGGCTACACCTTC.

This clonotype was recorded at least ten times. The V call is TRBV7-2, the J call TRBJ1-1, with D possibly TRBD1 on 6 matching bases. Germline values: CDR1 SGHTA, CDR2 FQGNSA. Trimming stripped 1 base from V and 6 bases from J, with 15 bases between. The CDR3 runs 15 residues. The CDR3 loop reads CASSLVTGSSAEAFF. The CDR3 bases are TGTGCCAGCAGCTTAGTCACAGGGTCGAGCGCTGAAGCTTTCTTT.

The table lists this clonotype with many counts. The CDR3 here is CASSTGQGNQPQHF. CDR3 bases: TGTGCCAGCAGTACGGGGCAGGGCAATCAGCCCCAGCATTTT. The gene calls are TRBV2 and TRBJ1-5, with D maybe TRBD1 (5 bases). V lost 5 bases to trimming and J lost 2 bases, with 10 bases between them. In germline, CDR1 is SNHLY, CDR2 FYNNEI. This CDR3 is 14 amino acids long.

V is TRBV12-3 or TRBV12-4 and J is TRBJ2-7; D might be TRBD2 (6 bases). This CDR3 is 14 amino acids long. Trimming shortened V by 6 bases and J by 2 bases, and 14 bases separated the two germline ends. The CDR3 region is CASSLLAGTYEQYF. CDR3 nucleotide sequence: TGTGCCAGCAGCCTACTGGCGGGAACCTACGAGCAGTACTTC.

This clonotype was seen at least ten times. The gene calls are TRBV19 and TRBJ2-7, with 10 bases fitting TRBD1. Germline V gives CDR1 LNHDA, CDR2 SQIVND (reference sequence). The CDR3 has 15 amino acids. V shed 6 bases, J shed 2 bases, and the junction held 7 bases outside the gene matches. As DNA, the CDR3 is TGTGCCAGTAGGAAAGGACAGGGGGGACCCTACGAGCAGTACTTC. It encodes CASRKGQGGPYEQYF.

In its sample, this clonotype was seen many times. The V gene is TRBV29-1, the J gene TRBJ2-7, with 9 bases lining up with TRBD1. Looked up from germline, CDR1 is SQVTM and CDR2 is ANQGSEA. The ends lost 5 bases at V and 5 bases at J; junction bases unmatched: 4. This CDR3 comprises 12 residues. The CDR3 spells CSVTGGGDEQYF. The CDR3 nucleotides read TGCAGCGTTACAGGGGGCGGCGACGAGCAGTACTTC.

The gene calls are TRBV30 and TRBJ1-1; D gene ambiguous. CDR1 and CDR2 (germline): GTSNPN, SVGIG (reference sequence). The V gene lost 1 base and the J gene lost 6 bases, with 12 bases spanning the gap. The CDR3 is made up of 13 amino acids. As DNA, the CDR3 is TGTGCCTGGAGTGCGGTGAGAAACGCTGAAGCTTTCTTT. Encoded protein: CAWSAVRNAEAFF.

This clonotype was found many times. CDR3 DNA: TGTGCCAGCAGCCCTTTCGGGACTATGCAACAAGAGACCCAGTACTTC. Protein sequence: CASSPFGTMQQETQYF. The chain joins TRBV7-9 to TRBJ2-5; 7 bases are shared with TRBD2. CDR3 length equals 16 residues. The J segment lost 2 bases and the V segment lost 5 bases, leaving 11 bases of the junction unmatched. CDR1 and CDR2 (germline): SEHNR, FQNEAQ (reference sequence).

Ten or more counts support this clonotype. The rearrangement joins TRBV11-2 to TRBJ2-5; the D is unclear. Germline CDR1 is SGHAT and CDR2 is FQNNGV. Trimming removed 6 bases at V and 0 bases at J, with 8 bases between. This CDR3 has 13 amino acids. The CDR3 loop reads CASSPMYQETQYF. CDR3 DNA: TGTGCCAGCAGTCCAATGTACCAAGAGACCCAGTACTTC. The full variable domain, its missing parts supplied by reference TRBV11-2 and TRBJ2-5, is EAGVAQSPRYKIIEKRQSVAFWCNPISGHATLYWYQQILGQGPKLLIQFQNNGVVDDSQLPKDRFSAERLKGVDSTLKIQPAKLEDSAVYLCASSPMYQETQYFGPGTRLLVL.

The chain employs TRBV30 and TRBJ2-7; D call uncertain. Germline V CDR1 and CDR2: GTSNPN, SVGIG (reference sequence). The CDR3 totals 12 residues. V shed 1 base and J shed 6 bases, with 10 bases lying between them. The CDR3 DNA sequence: TGTGCCTGGAGTGCCTTTAGTTTCGAGCAGTACTTC. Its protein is CAWSAFSFEQYF.

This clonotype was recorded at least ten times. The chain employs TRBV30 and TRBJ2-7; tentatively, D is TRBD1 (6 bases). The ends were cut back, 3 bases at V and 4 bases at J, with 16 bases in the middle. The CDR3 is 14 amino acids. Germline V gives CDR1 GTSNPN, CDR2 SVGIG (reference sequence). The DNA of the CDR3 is TGTGCCTGGAGCGGTACTCAGGGGTGGTACGAGCAGTACTTC. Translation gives CAWSGTQGWYEQYF.

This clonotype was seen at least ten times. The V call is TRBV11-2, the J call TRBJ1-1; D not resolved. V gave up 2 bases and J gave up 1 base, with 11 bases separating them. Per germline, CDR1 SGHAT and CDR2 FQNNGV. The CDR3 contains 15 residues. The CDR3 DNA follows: TGTGCCAGCAGCTTAAATCCGATCGGGAACACTGAAGCTTTCTTT. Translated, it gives CASSLNPIGNTEAFF.

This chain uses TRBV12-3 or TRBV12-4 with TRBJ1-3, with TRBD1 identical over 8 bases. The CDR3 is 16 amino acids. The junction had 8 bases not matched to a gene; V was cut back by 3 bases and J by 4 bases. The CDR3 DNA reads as TGTGCCAGCAGTTTGAAGGCAGGGGGCGCGGGAAACACCATATATTTT. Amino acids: CASSLKAGGAGNTIYF.

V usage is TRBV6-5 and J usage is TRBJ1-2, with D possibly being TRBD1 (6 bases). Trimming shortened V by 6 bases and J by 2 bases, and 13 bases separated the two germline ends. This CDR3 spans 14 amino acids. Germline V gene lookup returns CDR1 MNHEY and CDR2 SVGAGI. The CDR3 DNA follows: TGTGCCAGCAGCTTAGAGCAGGGGAACTATGGCTACACCTTC. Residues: CASSLEQGNYGYTF.

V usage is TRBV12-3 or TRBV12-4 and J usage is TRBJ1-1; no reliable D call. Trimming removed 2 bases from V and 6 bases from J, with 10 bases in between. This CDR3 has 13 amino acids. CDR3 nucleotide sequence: TGTGCCAGCAGTTTAATTAACCCCCCTGAAGCTTTCTTT. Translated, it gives CASSLINPPEAFF.

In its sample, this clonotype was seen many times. The DNA for the CDR3 is TGTGCCAGCAGCTTAGACGGGGGAGAGGGCGAGCAGTACTTC. Its translation: CASSLDGGEGEQYF. The chain couples TRBV11-3 to TRBJ2-7; D may be TRBD2 (6 bases). This CDR3 has 14 residues. Trimming shortened V by 0 bases and J by 6 bases, and 12 bases separated the two germline ends. Germline CDR1 reads SGHNT; CDR2 reads YENEEA.

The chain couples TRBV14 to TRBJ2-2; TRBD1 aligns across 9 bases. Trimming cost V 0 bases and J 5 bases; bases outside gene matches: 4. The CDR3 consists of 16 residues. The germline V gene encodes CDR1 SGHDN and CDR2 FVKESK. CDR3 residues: CASSQEWTGVTGELFF. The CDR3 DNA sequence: TGTGCCAGCAGCCAAGAATGGACAGGGGTGACCGGGGAGCTGTTTTTT.

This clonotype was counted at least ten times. CDR3 sequence: CASSYRGSGEQYF. DNA for the CDR3: TGTGCCAGCAGTTACAGGGGGAGCGGCGAGCAGTACTTC. The chain recombines TRBV6-5 with TRBJ2-7, with D maybe TRBD1 (6 bases). Trimming shortened V by 2 bases and J by 6 bases, and 11 bases separated the two germline ends. The V gene's germline CDR1 is MNHEY and CDR2 SVGAGI. The CDR3 length is 13 residues.